Shown below are 22 T cell receptor beta chains from a single sample sequenced in a study of shared clonotypes between healthy human individuals. Profiling relied on immunoSEQ multiplex PCR, and the TCRdb table lists in-frame clones only, not all of them. The sample consists of fewer than 1.8 million clones, about 98.5% of them appearing once. What was sequenced was naive CD4+ T cells sorted from blood. Noted subset: CD45RA+ positively selected. These TCRs come from a man aged 30-40 years in good health.

This clone was seen only once. J is TRBJ2-5 and V is TRBV29-1; tentatively, D is TRBD1 or TRBD2 (5 bases each). Germline CDR1 and CDR2: SQVTM and ANQGSEA. The CDR3 is 15 residues long. V was pared by 6 bases and J by 5 bases, with 22 bases between. CDR3 sequence: CSVAGTTVSGETQYF. In DNA form, the CDR3 reads TGCAGCGTGGCTGGGACGACGGTATCGGGGGAGACCCAGTACTTC.

The rearrangement links TRBV4-3 to TRBJ1-1, with no clear D. CDR3 size: 16 residues. The germline V gene has CDR1 LGHNA and CDR2 YSLEER. V was cut by 1 base and J by 5 bases, with 17 bases left in between. CDR3 sequence (DNA): TGCGCCAGCAGCCAAGCCCCAATCTCGTTTGGGACTGAAGCTTTCTTT. Protein: CASSQAPISFGTEAFF.

This clone has only one observation. The rearrangement joins TRBV5-4 to TRBJ1-5; 8 bases agree with TRBD1. This CDR3 is built from 17 residues. With 0 bases clipped from V and 3 bases from J, the junction kept 8 bases outside the gene matches. The germline gives CDR1 SGHNT, CDR2 YYREEE (reference sequence). The CDR3 DNA reads as TGTGCCAGCAGCTTGGGGGGGGCAGGGGGCCCCAATCAGCCCCAGCATTTT. Translated: CASSLGGAGGPNQPQHF.

The CDR3 sequence is CATSRDRLVYNEQFF. DNA of the CDR3: TGTGCCACCAGCAGAGATCGACTCGTTTACAATGAGCAGTTCTTC. The chain combines TRBV15 with TRBJ2-1, with no clear D. CDR1 and CDR2 (germline): LNHNV, YYDKDF (reference sequence). The germline V and J ends were trimmed by 0 bases and 4 bases, with 10 bases remaining between them. The CDR3 covers 15 residues.

The J gene is TRBJ2-2, the V gene TRBV7-2, with D unclear. Between the trimmed V and J ends, which lost 4 bases and 7 bases, there was a span of 10 bases. Germline V gene sequence: CDR1 SGHTA, CDR2 FQGNSA. The CDR3 runs 13 residues. CDR3: CASSSVRNGELFF. The DNA of the CDR3 is TGTGCCAGCAGCTCCGTGAGAAACGGGGAGCTGTTTTTT.

The V and J genes are TRBV15 and TRBJ2-7; maybe TRBD2 (7 bases). CDR1 and CDR2 from the germline V gene are LNHNV and YYDKDF (reference sequence). The CDR3 consists of 14 residues. Trimming shortened V by 4 bases and J by 3 bases, and 13 bases separated the two germline ends. CDR3 nucleotides: TGTGCCACCAGCAAGGGGGACTACCTCTACGAGCAGTACTTC. Protein: CATSKGDYLYEQYF.

The rearrangement uses TRBV5-1 and TRBJ2-5; 7 bases match TRBD2. Germline-derived CDR1 and CDR2 are SGHRS and YFSETQ. There are 14 residues in the CDR3. V was clipped by 6 bases and J by 1 base; unmatched bases: 6. In DNA form, the CDR3 reads TGCGCCAGCACAAGCGCTAGCGGCCAAGAGACCCAGTACTTC. Protein product: CASTSASGQETQYF.

The chain carries TRBV9 and TRBJ1-3, with D maybe TRBD1 (5 bases). Looked up from germline, CDR1 is SGDLS and CDR2 is YYNGEE. V was clipped by 0 bases and J by 3 bases, with 7 bases between them. The CDR3 spans 14 residues. The CDR3: CASSVEGDGNTIYF. CDR3 DNA sequence: TGTGCCAGCAGCGTAGAAGGGGATGGAAACACCATATATTTT.

This chain joins TRBV5-5 and TRBJ2-7, with TRBD2 matching over 11 bases. With V trimmed by 2 bases and J by 6 bases, 13 bases remained unmatched. Germline assignment: CDR1 SGHKS and CDR2 YYEKEE (reference sequence). The length of the CDR3 is 17 residues. CDR3 coding DNA: TGTGCCAGCAGCTTACTCCGGACTAGCGGGTCTGTGGGCGAGCAGTACTTC. This gives the protein CASSLLRTSGSVGEQYF.

This clone was observed a single time. The rearrangement links TRBV6-4 to TRBJ2-1; 10 bases match TRBD2. Looked up from germline, CDR1 is MRHNA and CDR2 is SNTAGT. The V gene end was trimmed by 2 bases and the J gene end by 8 bases; junction bases not matched to a gene: 6. The CDR3 is made up of 15 amino acids. CDR3 DNA sequence: TGTGCCAGCAGTGACAGCGGGAGGGCCGGCGATGAGCAGTTCTTC. Translated: CASSDSGRAGDEQFF.

V usage is TRBV2 and J usage is TRBJ2-7, with a possible D match to TRBD2 (5 bases). CDR1 and CDR2 from the germline V gene are SNHLY and FYNNEI. V lost 3 bases, J lost 7 bases, and 13 bases lay in between. The CDR3 has 13 residues. The CDR3: CASSDRVAREQYF. CDR3 coding DNA: TGTGCCAGCAGTGATAGGGTAGCGCGGGAGCAGTACTTC.

This chain joins TRBV30 and TRBJ1-4; unclear D gene. In germline, CDR1 is GTSNPN, CDR2 SVGIG (reference sequence). The V end lost 2 bases, the J end lost 8 bases, and 15 bases lay between the germline ends. CDR3 length equals 14 residues. The CDR3: CAWSRGWGEEKLFF. CDR3 sequence (DNA): TGTGCCTGGAGTCGAGGATGGGGAGAGGAAAAACTGTTTTTT.

V gene TRBV5-1 combines with J gene TRBJ2-1; 9 bases align to TRBD1. Trimming removed 6 bases from V and 7 bases from J; junction bases left unmatched: 14. The CDR3 is 16 amino acids. Germline V gene data show CDR1 as SGHRS and CDR2 as YFSETQ. CDR3 nucleotides: TGCGCCAGCAAGGTTCTTCCGGGACAGGGTGGGAATGAGCAGTTCTTC. This sequence encodes CASKVLPGQGGNEQFF.

The chain carries TRBV6-1 and TRBJ1-2; D may be TRBD1 (5 bases). Per the germline V gene, CDR1 is MNHNS and CDR2 is SASEGT. Trimming removed 8 bases at V and 5 bases at J, with 12 bases between. The CDR3 extends over 12 amino acids. CDR3 DNA sequence: TGTGCCAGCGCCGGGACGGATTATGGCTACACCTTC. Translating it yields CASAGTDYGYTF.

The chain uses TRBV18 and TRBJ1-5; 10 bases map to TRBD1. The V and J ends lost 6 bases and 7 bases, in that order; junction bases with no gene match: 6. CDR1 KGHSH and CDR2 LQKENI come from the germline V gene. This CDR3 has 14 amino acids. The CDR3 is CASSYDRGHQPQHF. The CDR3 DNA reads as TGTGCCAGCTCGTATGACAGGGGGCACCAGCCCCAGCATTTT. Variable domain in full (rest from reference TRBV18 and TRBJ1-5): NAGVMQNPRHLVRRRGQEARLRCSPMKGHSHVYWYRQLPEEGLKFMVYLQKENIIDESGMPKERFSAEFPKEGPSILRIQQVVRGDSAAYFCASSYDRGHQPQHFGDGTRLSIL.

V and J are TRBV7-8 and TRBJ1-5; tentative D call: TRBD1 (6 bases). Looked up from germline, CDR1 is SGHVS and CDR2 is FQNEAQ. CDR3 length equals 14 residues. Trimming stripped 5 bases from V and 5 bases from J, with 13 bases between. CDR3 bases: TGTGCCAGCAGCCTCCGGGACACCTATCAGCCCCAGCATTTT. Its translation is CASSLRDTYQPQHF.

The V gene is TRBV7-9, the J gene TRBJ2-3; TRBD2 aligns across 10 bases. The CDR3 extends over 18 amino acids. The ends lost 8 bases at V and 3 bases at J; junction bases unmatched: 17. Germline CDR1 is SEHNR and CDR2 is FQNEAQ (reference sequence). The CDR3: CASGSLRRSGRGTDTQYF. The CDR3, as DNA: TGTGCCAGCGGGTCCCTGCGCAGGAGCGGGAGGGGTACAGATACGCAGTATTTT.

The CDR3 region has the DNA TGCGCCAGCAGCCAAGAGACGGGAGGGCCGGGCACAGATACGCAGTATTTT. This gives the protein CASSQETGGPGTDTQYF. The V call is TRBV4-3, the J call TRBJ2-3, with TRBD2 identical over 8 bases. Trimming took 0 bases from V and 1 from J; bases not matched to a gene: 6. This CDR3 has 17 amino acids. Germline CDR1 LGHNA, CDR2 YSLEER.

This chain joins TRBV6-5 and TRBJ2-7, with D perhaps matching TRBD2 (6 bases). The germline V gene has CDR1 MNHEY and CDR2 SVGAGI. The ends were cut back, 5 bases at V and 4 bases at J, with 15 bases in the middle. The CDR3 is 14 amino acids. CDR3 sequence: CASSKGAGGYEQYF. CDR3 nucleotides: TGTGCCAGCAGTAAAGGGGCCGGGGGATACGAGCAGTACTTC.

V is TRBV11-2 and J is TRBJ1-1; 7 nucleotides align to TRBD1. Germline V gene sequence: CDR1 SGHAT, CDR2 FQNNGV. The CDR3 spans 16 residues. J lost 4 bases, V lost 0 bases, and 8 bases had no gene match. The CDR3 is CASSLDLAGGPTEAFF. In DNA, the CDR3 is TGTGCCAGCAGCTTAGATCTGGCAGGGGGGCCCACTGAAGCTTTCTTT.

This rearrangement joins TRBV9 to TRBJ1-1, with D perhaps matching TRBD1 (6 bases). Trimming took off 4 bases at V and 11 bases at J, with 21 bases between the two ends. This CDR3 has 14 residues. Germline V gene lookup returns CDR1 SGDLS and CDR2 YYNGEE. In nucleotides, the CDR3 is TGTGCCAGCAGCCCACACAACCTACAGGGACGGGCTTTCTTT. Translated: CASSPHNLQGRAFF.

This sequence joins TRBV5-4 and TRBJ2-7; D is unresolved. Germline values: CDR1 SGHNT, CDR2 YYREEE (reference sequence). Trimming left V 0 bases short and J 2 bases short, with 9 bases between. The CDR3 loop spans 14 amino acids. CDR3 sequence: CASSLDAGAYEQYF. CDR3 bases: TGTGCCAGCAGCTTGGATGCAGGTGCCTACGAGCAGTACTTC.